The next 6 T cell receptor beta chains were all read from a single sample in a study of T cell responses to AZD1222 COVID-19 vaccine. Clones were sequenced by immunoSEQ multiplex PCR, and TCRdb holds only the in-frame ones, with some missing. The repertoire holds 210,000 or so clones, with about 95% as singletons. Sequenced here: peripheral blood, sampled 28 days after the second dose of the MenACWY control vaccine. All receptors come from an adult who received the MenACWY meningococcal vaccine as a control.

This clone was counted a single time. The rearrangement uses TRBV28 and TRBJ2-1; D perhaps matches TRBD1 (6 bases). V lost 3 bases and J lost 6, with 15 bases in between. This CDR3 has 15 residues. Germline CDR1 is MDHEN and CDR2 is SYDVKM. The CDR3 loop is CASSFGTGPGNEQFF. The CDR3 nucleotides are TGTGCCAGCAGTTTTGGTACAGGGCCTGGCAATGAGCAGTTCTTC.

The genes are TRBV9 and TRBJ1-2; 7 bases line up with TRBD1. Germline trimming cut 3 bases from V and 2 bases from J; bases unmatched to any gene: 7. Per germline, CDR1 SGDLS and CDR2 YYNGEE. This CDR3 contains 15 residues. The CDR3 DNA reads as TGTGCCAGCAGCGGAAGGACAGGCCCCAACTATGGCTACACCTTC. Its protein is CASSGRTGPNYGYTF.

The chain combines TRBV6-5 with TRBJ1-1, with D unclear. The CDR3 has 12 residues. Deletions cut 5 bases from V and 4 bases from J, with 8 bases between. CDR1 MNHEY and CDR2 SVGAGI come from the germline V gene. The CDR3 spells CASSTRTTEAFF. In DNA, the CDR3 is TGTGCCAGCAGTACTAGAACCACTGAAGCTTTCTTT.

J is TRBJ1-5 and V is TRBV19, with a weak D call TRBD1 (5 bases). CDR1 is LNHDA, CDR2 SQIVND, per germline (reference sequence). The CDR3 loop spans 13 amino acids. V was cut by 5 bases and J by 10 bases, with 15 bases left in between. CDR3: CASSSTGGSPQHF. As DNA, the CDR3 is TGTGCCAGTAGTTCAACAGGAGGTAGTCCCCAGCATTTT.

The chain carries TRBV5-6 and TRBJ1-2; 7 bases agree with TRBD1. Germline CDR1 reads SGHDT; CDR2 reads YYEEEE. This CDR3 is 15 amino acids long. Germline trimming cut 0 bases from V and 5 bases from J; bases unmatched to any gene: 7. The CDR3 is CASSLGRQGFYGYTF. The CDR3 DNA is TGTGCCAGCAGCTTGGGTAGACAGGGATTTTATGGCTACACCTTC.

J is TRBJ2-6 and V is TRBV10-3; no definite D call. V was trimmed by 4 bases and J by 0 bases, leaving 10 bases between them. Germline lookup yields CDR1 ENHRY and CDR2 SYGVKD. The CDR3 length is 16 residues. CDR3 amino acids: CAISGVLNSGANVLTF. DNA for the CDR3: TGTGCCATCAGTGGCGTTCTCAACTCTGGGGCCAACGTCCTGACTTTC.